The TCR beta chain under discussion was sequenced for a study of T cell changes during pregnancy in multiple sclerosis. Germline V gene sequence: CDR1 SGHDT, CDR2 YYEEEE. Deletions cut 3 bases from V and 1 base from J, with 13 bases between. The CDR3 runs 15 residues. Generated by immunoSEQ multiplex PCR, the TCRdb table keeps only in-frame clones and is missing some. This table holds under 85,000 clones, around 90% found once. The clonotype originates from a female donor in good health, enrolled as a control in a pregnancy study. The rearrangement links TRBV5-6 to TRBJ1-1, with D possibly matching TRBD1 (6 bases). The sequences come from CD4+ T cells from peripheral blood mononuclear cells, collected in the third trimester of pregnancy. Here the CDR3 DNA reads TGTGCCAGCAGCTCCCTCGTGACAGGGAACACTGAAGCTTTCTTT. Translated: CASSSLVTGNTEAFF. Full variable domain (missing parts from reference TRBV5-6 and TRBJ1-1): DAGVTQSPTHLIKTRGQQVTLRCSPKSGHDTVSWYQQALGQGPQFIFQYYEEEERQRGNFPDRFSGHQFPNYSSELNVNALLLGDSALYLCASSSLVTGNTEAFFGQGTRLTVV.